These T cell receptor beta chains were read from a single sample in a study of shared clonotypes between healthy human individuals. Assay: immunoSEQ multiplex PCR; the TCRdb copy retains only in-frame clones and omits some. The sample lists fewer than 1 million clones; approximately 97% were seen once. Sequencing was performed on naive CD8+ T cells sorted from blood. All receptors derive from a man younger than 45 in good health. Each CDR3 is given with its conserved first and last residue. Each record gives: clone size, V gene, J gene, D gene, CDR3 DNA, CDR3 protein. A D gene is named only where the DNA matches it firmly. Some rows mark clone size as missing; the rest say once, few, many or name a class of expanded clone.

abundance: -; v_gene: TRBV7-8; j_gene: TRBJ2-1; d_gene: -; CDR3nt: TGTGCCAGCGTCCCCCCCCGGATAGCGGAGTACAATGAGCAGTTCTTC; CDR3aa: CASVPPRIAEYNEQFF
abundance: -; v_gene: TRBV27; j_gene: TRBJ2-1; d_gene: -; CDR3nt: TGTGCCAGCAGTAGGATGGGCAATGAGCAGTTCTTC; CDR3aa: CASSRMGNEQFF
abundance: -; v_gene: TRBV11-3; j_gene: TRBJ1-1; d_gene: -; CDR3nt: TGTGCCAGCAGCTCTTCCGGGGGGCCTAACACTGAAGCTTTCTTT; CDR3aa: CASSSSGGPNTEAFF
abundance: -; v_gene: TRBV28; j_gene: TRBJ2-7; d_gene: TRBD2; CDR3nt: TGTGCCAGCAGTTTAGGAGGCAAAGCGGGAGGGACCTACGAGCAGTACTTC; CDR3aa: CASSLGGKAGGTYEQYF
abundance: -; v_gene: TRBV29-1; j_gene: TRBJ2-3; d_gene: -; CDR3nt: TGCAGCGTTGAAGATCATACAGGCGGGGCAGATACGCAGTATTTT; CDR3aa: CSVEDHTGGADTQYF
abundance: -; v_gene: TRBV7-8; j_gene: TRBJ2-4; d_gene: -; CDR3nt: TGTGCCAGCAGCTTAGCCCCTAGGCTCGCCAAAAACATTCAGTACTTC; CDR3aa: CASSLAPRLAKNIQYF
abundance: -; v_gene: TRBV28; j_gene: TRBJ2-5; d_gene: -; CDR3nt: TGTGCCAGCAGTTTGGCCCGGGGAAACCAAGAGACCCAGTACTTC; CDR3aa: CASSLARGNQETQYF
abundance: -; v_gene: TRBV6-5; j_gene: TRBJ2-5; d_gene: TRBD2; CDR3nt: TGTGCCAGCAGCTGGACTAGTCGGGAGACCCAGTACTTC; CDR3aa: CASSWTSRETQYF
abundance: -; v_gene: TRBV10-1; j_gene: TRBJ2-1; d_gene: TRBD2; CDR3nt: TGCGCCAGCGGACATAGCGGGAGCCCATCCTACAATGAGCAGTTCTTC; CDR3aa: CASGHSGSPSYNEQFF
abundance: -; v_gene: TRBV18; j_gene: TRBJ1-2; d_gene: -; CDR3nt: TGTGCCAGCTCCCCCGAGCCCTCCTCTAACTATGGCTACACCTTC; CDR3aa: CASSPEPSSNYGYTF
abundance: once; v_gene: TRBV29-1; j_gene: TRBJ2-7; d_gene: TRBD2; CDR3nt: TGCAGCGTTGTGCTAGCGGGATTCGGCTACGAGCAGTACTTC; CDR3aa: CSVVLAGFGYEQYF
abundance: few; v_gene: TRBV27; j_gene: TRBJ1-5; d_gene: -; CDR3nt: TGTGCCAGCAGTTTTCAGGGAAGCAATCAGCCCCAGCATTTT; CDR3aa: CASSFQGSNQPQHF
abundance: once; v_gene: TRBV2; j_gene: TRBJ1-5; d_gene: -; CDR3nt: TGTGCCAGCAGAGGCGGTCCGGGGCCCCAGCATTTT; CDR3aa: CASRGGPGPQHF
abundance: -; v_gene: TRBV2; j_gene: TRBJ2-1; d_gene: TRBD1; CDR3nt: TGTGCCAGCAGTGAAAGGTTGGGACAGGGGGGACTCTTC; CDR3aa: CASSERLGQGGLF
abundance: -; v_gene: TRBV4-3; j_gene: TRBJ1-2; d_gene: -; CDR3nt: TGCGCCAGCAGCCAAGATAGGGCAGGGTTGACGGGGGGCTATGGCTACACCTTC; CDR3aa: CASSQDRAGLTGGYGYTF
abundance: -; v_gene: TRBV2; j_gene: TRBJ1-1; d_gene: -; CDR3nt: TGTGCCACCACGGGACGTCCCATCAGTGAAGCTTTCTTT; CDR3aa: CATTGRPISEAFF
abundance: -; v_gene: TRBV7-2; j_gene: TRBJ2-3; d_gene: -; CDR3nt: TGTGCCAGCAGCCCACTGGGAAGAACCACAGATACGCAGTATTTT; CDR3aa: CASSPLGRTTDTQYF
abundance: few; v_gene: TRBV11-2; j_gene: TRBJ1-4; d_gene: -; CDR3nt: TGTGCCAGCAGCTGGGGGAAACAGGGAACTAATGAAAAACTGTTTTTT; CDR3aa: CASSWGKQGTNEKLFF
abundance: -; v_gene: TRBV14; j_gene: TRBJ2-1; d_gene: -; CDR3nt: TGTGCCAGCAGCCAAGTCCCCCTTTTTAATGAGCAGTTCTTC; CDR3aa: CASSQVPLFNEQFF
abundance: -; v_gene: TRBV11-3; j_gene: TRBJ2-7; d_gene: TRBD1; CDR3nt: TGTGCCAGCAGCTCCGGGACAGCCGAGCAGTACTTC; CDR3aa: CASSSGTAEQYF
abundance: -; v_gene: TRBV28; j_gene: TRBJ2-5; d_gene: -; CDR3nt: TGTGCCAGCAGTTGGAGACAGCAAGAGACCCAGTACTTC; CDR3aa: CASSWRQQETQYF
abundance: -; v_gene: TRBV15; j_gene: TRBJ1-2; d_gene: -; CDR3nt: TGTGCCACCAGCAGAGATGATGGGGACGGCTATGGCTACACCTTC; CDR3aa: CATSRDDGDGYGYTF
abundance: -; v_gene: TRBV11-2; j_gene: TRBJ2-1; d_gene: -; CDR3nt: TGTGCCAGCAGCTCCAACTACAATGAGCAGTTCTTC; CDR3aa: CASSSNYNEQFF
abundance: -; v_gene: TRBV15; j_gene: TRBJ1-2; d_gene: TRBD1; CDR3nt: TGTGCCACCAGCAGTGGACAGGGGATCTACACCTTC; CDR3aa: CATSSGQGIYTF
abundance: -; v_gene: TRBV7-3; j_gene: TRBJ1-1; d_gene: -; CDR3nt: TGTGCCAGCAGCTTAGAGGGTGACACTGAAGCTTTCTTT; CDR3aa: CASSLEGDTEAFF
abundance: -; v_gene: TRBV29-1; j_gene: TRBJ1-1; d_gene: -; CDR3nt: TGCAGCGTTGATAAGCGACTTGAAGCTTTCTTT; CDR3aa: CSVDKRLEAFF
abundance: once; v_gene: TRBV4-1; j_gene: TRBJ1-3; d_gene: TRBD1; CDR3nt: TGCGCCAGCAGCCCCATTGAGGGGGCGCAGGGAAACACCATATATTTT; CDR3aa: CASSPIEGAQGNTIYF
abundance: once; v_gene: TRBV5-4; j_gene: TRBJ2-7; d_gene: -; CDR3nt: TGTGCCAGCAGCCGGTGGGGGGAAACCTCCTACGAGCAGTACTTC; CDR3aa: CASSRWGETSYEQYF
abundance: -; v_gene: TRBV6-9; j_gene: TRBJ2-5; d_gene: -; CDR3nt: TGTGCCAGCACCCTTTCGGAGACCCAGTACTTC; CDR3aa: CASTLSETQYF
abundance: -; v_gene: TRBV9; j_gene: TRBJ1-1; d_gene: -; CDR3nt: TGTGCCAGCAGCCCTCCCCGGGGGACTGAAGCTTTCTTT; CDR3aa: CASSPPRGTEAFF
abundance: -; v_gene: TRBV27; j_gene: TRBJ2-7; d_gene: TRBD2; CDR3nt: TGTGCCAGCAGTTTGCTAGCGGGAGACCCCTACGAGCAGTACTTC; CDR3aa: CASSLLAGDPYEQYF
abundance: -; v_gene: TRBV7-9; j_gene: TRBJ2-7; d_gene: -; CDR3nt: TGTGCCAGCAGCCCGACGCCGGGATTCCGGTACGAGCAGTACTTC; CDR3aa: CASSPTPGFRYEQYF
abundance: -; v_gene: TRBV15; j_gene: TRBJ2-7; d_gene: TRBD2; CDR3nt: TGTGCCACCAGCACAGATGACCCAGCGGGACCCTCGCAGGACTTC; CDR3aa: CATSTDDPAGPSQDF
abundance: -; v_gene: TRBV28; j_gene: TRBJ2-1; d_gene: -; CDR3nt: TGTGCCAGCAGTCCTTTGACGGACGACAACAAGCAGTTCTTC; CDR3aa: CASSPLTDDNKQFF
abundance: -; v_gene: TRBV7-9; j_gene: TRBJ2-1; d_gene: -; CDR3nt: TGTGCCAGCAGCCCGACGAATCACGATGAGCAGTTCTTC; CDR3aa: CASSPTNHDEQFF
abundance: -; v_gene: TRBV9; j_gene: TRBJ2-1; d_gene: TRBD2; CDR3nt: TGTGCCAGCAGCGTAGATAGCGGGGCCCTCTCCTACAATGAGCAGTTCTTC; CDR3aa: CASSVDSGALSYNEQFF
abundance: -; v_gene: TRBV2; j_gene: TRBJ2-3; d_gene: TRBD2; CDR3nt: TGTGCCAGCAGTGTCTGTTGCCTAGCGGGAGTAGCAGATACGCAGTATTTT; CDR3aa: CASSVCCLAGVADTQYF
abundance: -; v_gene: TRBV5-1; j_gene: TRBJ2-2; d_gene: -; CDR3nt: TGCGCCAGCAGCGCTACATCTACCGGGGAGCTGTTTTTT; CDR3aa: CASSATSTGELFF
abundance: once; v_gene: TRBV6-1; j_gene: TRBJ2-7; d_gene: -; CDR3nt: TGTGCCAGCAGTGAGGAGTATGGGACATTAGCCTACGAGCAGTACTTC; CDR3aa: CASSEEYGTLAYEQYF
abundance: once; v_gene: TRBV5-1; j_gene: TRBJ2-7; d_gene: -; CDR3nt: TGCGCCAGCAGCTTGAACGAGGCCGAGCAGTACTTC; CDR3aa: CASSLNEAEQYF
abundance: -; v_gene: TRBV7-9; j_gene: TRBJ1-4; d_gene: -; CDR3nt: TGTGCCAGCAGCTCAACGGCAGCCAGGAATGAAAAACTGTTTTTT; CDR3aa: CASSSTAARNEKLFF
abundance: -; v_gene: TRBV4-1; j_gene: TRBJ2-7; d_gene: -; CDR3nt: TGCGCCAGCAGCCAATGGGGGGGCTTCACCTACGAGCAGTACTTC; CDR3aa: CASSQWGGFTYEQYF
abundance: -; v_gene: TRBV4-2; j_gene: TRBJ2-1; d_gene: -; CDR3nt: TGTGCCAGCAGCCAAGGGTTCCGGGAGATCGGTAACAATGAGCAGTTCTTC; CDR3aa: CASSQGFREIGNNEQFF
abundance: once; v_gene: TRBV10-2; j_gene: TRBJ2-1; d_gene: TRBD2; CDR3nt: TGCGCCAGCAGATTGACTAGCGGGAGTTTAGTTGAGCAGTTCTTC; CDR3aa: CASRLTSGSLVEQFF
abundance: -; v_gene: TRBV10-2; j_gene: TRBJ2-7; d_gene: -; CDR3nt: TGCGCCAGCCTGGGCCTCTCCTACGAGCAGTACTTC; CDR3aa: CASLGLSYEQYF
abundance: -; v_gene: TRBV7-7; j_gene: TRBJ2-3; d_gene: TRBD2; CDR3nt: TGTGCTAGCAGCCCCCAGCGGGAGGGCAGCACAGATACGCAGTATTTT; CDR3aa: CASSPQREGSTDTQYF